Following are 3 T cell receptor beta chains from one sample sequenced in a study of T cells in Graves' hyperthyroidism and ophthalmopathy. Amplification yielded TCR beta CDR3 regions, with RNA transcripts as the source. The HTBI primer set was used in a first-round RT-PCR of the TCR CDR3. TCRdb called the multiplex PCR reads again in MiXCR, with one record for every CDR3 protein. Of about 610,000 distinct CDR3 sequences in the sample, about a sixth are singletons; the top ten hold under 3.5%. The sample taken for sequencing was blood. These receptors all come from a woman aged 40 to 50 with Graves' ophthalmopathy.

The CDR3 nucleotides are TGTGCCAGAGGACTAGCGGGGCCCAAATCTCCCAATGAGCAGTTCTTC. Translated, it gives CARGLAGPKSPNEQFF. The genes are TRBV2 and TRBJ2-1; 12 bases are a match to TRBD2. The J segment lost 6 bases and the V segment lost 9 bases, leaving 12 bases of the junction unmatched. Germline CDR1 reads SNHLY; CDR2 reads FYNNEI. This CDR3 has 16 amino acids.

This clonotype was picked up a small number of times. V gene TRBV12-3 or TRBV12-4 combines with J gene TRBJ1-1; 8 nucleotides align to TRBD1. The CDR3 covers 11 residues. V shed 6 bases, J shed 13 bases, and the junction held 7 bases outside the gene matches. CDR3 sequence: CASSYRGEVFF. DNA of the CDR3: TGTGCCAGCAGCTACAGGGGGGAGGTTTTCTTT.

The chain links TRBV30 to TRBJ1-3, with D unclear. CDR1 is GTSNPN and CDR2 is SVGIG in the germline V gene (reference sequence). CDR3 length: 12 amino acids. V shed 4 bases and J shed 4 bases, with 8 bases lying between them. The CDR3 DNA follows: TGTGCCTGGACCTACCGAGGAAACACCATATATTTT. Translation gives CAWTYRGNTIYF.